This T cell receptor beta chain was recorded in a study of blood T cell repertoires in COVID-19. CDR3 length: 13 amino acids. V lost 1 base to trimming and J lost 8 bases, with 6 bases between them. Authors' processing steps: Amplifying reference gene primers gave estimates of nucleated cell counts. Generated by immunoSEQ multiplex PCR, the TCRdb table keeps only in-frame clones and is missing some. V, J and clone size were drawn from that table, and D and trimming were deduced from the DNA. The sample yields around 150,000 clones, just over 85% seen once. The genes are TRBV12-3 or TRBV12-4 and TRBJ1-6; D ambiguous. The specimen sequenced was peripheral blood. This receptor was obtained from a man in his sixties with acute or convalescent COVID-19. DNA of the CDR3: TGTGCCAGCAGTTTAGTGGAGGATTCACCCCTCCACTTT. It translates to CASSLVEDSPLHF.